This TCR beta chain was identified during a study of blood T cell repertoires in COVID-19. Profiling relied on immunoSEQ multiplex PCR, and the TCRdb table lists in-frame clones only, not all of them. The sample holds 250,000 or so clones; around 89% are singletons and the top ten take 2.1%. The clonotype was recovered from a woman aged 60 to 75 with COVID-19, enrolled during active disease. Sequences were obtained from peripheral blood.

As DNA, the CDR3 is TGCGCCAGCAGCAGGGGCATACAGGCCTATGGCTACACCTTC. As protein: CASSRGIQAYGYTF. The gene calls are TRBV5-1 and TRBJ1-2; TRBD1 is a possible D gene (5 bases). Trimming took off 4 bases at V and 4 bases at J, with 14 bases between the two ends. Germline CDR1 and CDR2: SGHRS and YFSETQ. The CDR3 length is 14 residues.